These 10 T cell receptor beta chains were all obtained from the same sample, sequenced in a study of blood T cell repertoires in COVID-19. Sequencing used immunoSEQ multiplex PCR; TCRdb keeps in-frame clones, though not all of them. This sample yields about 300,000 clones, of which around nine tenths are seen a single time; roughly 2.8% belongs to the top ten. Sequencing was carried out using PBMCs or T cells enriched from blood (not recorded which). The receptors stem from a woman aged 50 to 60 who had been exposed to COVID-19.

The chain employs TRBV27 and TRBJ2-5, with unresolved D. Germline lookup yields CDR1 MNHEY and CDR2 SMNVEV (reference sequence). Trimming shortened V by 4 bases and J by 5 bases, and 14 bases separated the two germline ends. The CDR3 is made up of 14 amino acids. The CDR3 DNA sequence: TGTGCCAGCAGTTACAATGGCCCGATCGAGACCCAGTACTTC. As protein: CASSYNGPIETQYF.

The genes are TRBV4-1 and TRBJ2-3, with D maybe TRBD1 (5 bases). V shed 3 bases and J shed 4 bases, with 20 bases lying between them. CDR1 MGHRA and CDR2 YSYEKL come from the germline V gene. CDR3 length: 17 residues. In nucleotides, the CDR3 is TGCGCCAGCAGCCAGGCCCCCAGGGAATTCATGGCAGATACGCAGTATTTT. Its translation: CASSQAPREFMADTQYF.

The chain recombines TRBV3-1 (or the pseudogene TRBV3-2) with TRBJ2-1, with TRBD1 matching 12 bases. The junction had 4 bases not matched to a gene; V was cut back by 0 bases and J by 7 bases. Germline CDR1 LGHDT, CDR2 YNNKEL (reference sequence). This CDR3 is built from 16 residues. The DNA of the CDR3 is TGTGCCAGCAGCCAAGATCAGGGACAGGGGGCGAATGAGCAGTTCTTC. It yields the protein CASSQDQGQGANEQFF.

The chain joins TRBV28 to TRBJ1-6, with D tentatively TRBD1 (5 bases). V was trimmed by 6 bases and J by 10 bases, leaving 13 bases between them. Germline CDR1 reads MDHEN; CDR2 reads SYDVKM. The CDR3 has 13 amino acids. The chain's CDR3 is CASRPPGNSPLHF. Written as DNA, the CDR3 is TGTGCCAGCAGACCTCCAGGGAACTCACCCCTCCACTTT.

The chain recombines TRBV5-1 with TRBJ2-2; TRBD2 agrees at 9 bases. Germline trimming cut 6 bases from V and 6 bases from J; bases unmatched to any gene: 9. The CDR3 is 15 residues long. The germline V gene has CDR1 SGHRS and CDR2 YFSETQ. In nucleotides, the CDR3 is TGCGCCAGCACCCCGCGAGCGGGGGGTTCCGGGGAGCTGTTTTTT. It is translated as CASTPRAGGSGELFF.

The rearrangement uses TRBV21-1 and TRBJ2-2; the table gives TRBD1 as D, unverified against the DNA. TRBV21-1 is reported as a pseudogene. This CDR3 is built from 16 residues. The CDR3 nucleotides read TGTGCCAGCAGCAAAGCGGAGGACAGGGCATCCGGGGAGCTGTTTTTT. Protein sequence: CASSKAEDRASGELFF.

J is TRBJ1-1 and V is TRBV3-1 (or the pseudogene TRBV3-2), with 10 bases fitting TRBD1. The CDR3 has 16 residues. Trimming removed 1 base from V and 3 bases from J; junction bases left unmatched: 5. Germline values: CDR1 LGHDT, CDR2 YNNKEL (reference sequence). CDR3 residues: CASSQVSGTGDTEAFF. CDR3 DNA sequence: TGTGCCAGCAGCCAAGTTTCCGGGACAGGGGACACTGAAGCTTTCTTT.

The chain carries TRBV28 and TRBJ2-5; 7 bases line up with TRBD1. Germline V CDR1 and CDR2: MDHEN, SYDVKM. This CDR3 spans 13 amino acids. Germline trimming cut 5 bases from V and 5 bases from J; bases unmatched to any gene: 5. The CDR3, as DNA: TGTGCCAGCAGTAGGGGGCTTGAGGAGACCCAGTACTTC. This encodes CASSRGLEETQYF.

The CDR3: CASSTPQGSEAFF. The CDR3 region has the DNA TGTGCCAGTAGTACCCCCCAGGGTTCTGAAGCTTTCTTT. The chain has TRBV19 and TRBJ1-1, with D tentatively TRBD1 (5 bases). In germline, CDR1 is LNHDA, CDR2 SQIVND (reference sequence). Trimming left V 4 bases short and J 6 bases short, with 12 bases between. The CDR3 spans 13 residues. Together with reference TRBV19 and TRBJ1-1, the CDR3 gives the full variable domain: DGGITQSPKYLFRKEGQNVTLSCEQNLNHDAMYWYRQDPGQGLRLIYYSQIVNDFQKGDIAEGYSVSREKKESFPLTVTSAQKNPTAFYLCASSTPQGSEAFFGQGTRLTVV.

This clone was observed a single time. V and J are TRBV19 and TRBJ1-1; 11 nucleotides match TRBD1. Germline assignment: CDR1 LNHDA and CDR2 SQIVND (reference sequence). The ends lost 2 bases at V and 5 bases at J; junction bases unmatched: 4. This CDR3 contains 15 residues. CDR3 sequence: CASSIIGTGGTEAFF. CDR3 DNA sequence: TGTGCCAGTAGTATAATTGGGACAGGGGGGACTGAAGCTTTCTTT.